Presented here are 8 T cell receptor beta chains from one specimen sequenced in a study of T cell clones after liver transplantation. Sequencing used immunoSEQ multiplex PCR; TCRdb keeps in-frame clones, though not all of them. The table includes some 9,200 clones, 55% to 85% detected once. Material: CD8+ T cells from blood, obtained at the approximately 15-month timepoint. The receptors come from a human patient who received a liver transplant. Some T cells could come from the graft donor.

The chain is built from TRBV19 and TRBJ2-1; D uncertain. Trimming left V 3 bases short and J 6 bases short, with 12 bases between. The CDR3 spans 14 residues. Germline V gene sequence: CDR1 LNHDA, CDR2 SQIVND (reference sequence). This CDR3 is CASSMAVRFNEQFF. The CDR3 DNA reads as TGTGCCAGTAGTATGGCTGTACGGTTCAATGAGCAGTTCTTC.

The chain uses TRBV19 and TRBJ2-1; 8 bases fit TRBD1. There are 18 residues in the CDR3. After removal of 5 bases from V and 4 bases from J, the junction contained 16 bases not matched to a gene. Germline CDR1 is LNHDA and CDR2 is SQIVND (reference sequence). CDR3 nucleotides: TGTGCCAGTAGTGCTAGGCCCGTGGACAGGGATCTATACAATGAGCAGTTCTTC. Encoded protein: CASSARPVDRDLYNEQFF.

J is TRBJ2-7 and V is TRBV10-3, with D possibly being TRBD1 or TRBD2 (5 bases each). The germline gives CDR1 ENHRY, CDR2 SYGVKD. The CDR3 has 15 residues. The V gene lost 3 bases and the J gene lost 2 bases, with 14 bases spanning the gap. The CDR3 nucleotides are TGTGCCATCAGTGACCCCGGGACCGTAACCTACGAGCAGTACTTC. Protein sequence: CAISDPGTVTYEQYF.

The V call is TRBV13, the J call TRBJ2-3; 8 nucleotides agree with TRBD2. The CDR3 has 14 amino acids. The V segment lost 5 bases and the J segment 6 bases; nucleotides outside the gene matches: 7. Germline V gene data show CDR1 as PRHDT and CDR2 as FYEKMQ (reference sequence). For the CDR3, the DNA is TGTGCCAGCAGCCCTCCTGCGGGAGGTGATACGCAGTATTTT. This sequence encodes CASSPPAGGDTQYF.

J is TRBJ2-7 and V is TRBV15, with D perhaps matching TRBD1 (5 bases). Germline CDR1 reads LNHNV; CDR2 reads YYDKDF (reference sequence). CDR3 size: 15 residues. V was trimmed by 5 bases and J by 2 bases, leaving 16 bases between them. This chain's CDR3 is CATSALLVGPYEQYV. CDR3 in DNA: TGTGCCACCAGCGCACTCCTTGTGGGGCCCTACGAGCAGTACGTC.

This clone was counted a few times. The chain's CDR3 is CASSKIDTPSTEAFF. The CDR3 nucleotides read TGTGCCAGTAGTAAAATAGACACACCGAGCACTGAAGCTTTCTTT. The V gene is TRBV19, the J gene TRBJ1-1, with D hard to call. This CDR3 contains 15 residues. The germline CDR1 and CDR2 sequences are LNHDA and SQIVND (reference sequence). V gave up 4 bases and J gave up 4 bases, with 16 bases separating them.

J is TRBJ1-1 and V is TRBV15; no definite D call. CDR1 LNHNV and CDR2 YYDKDF come from the germline V gene (reference sequence). CDR3 length: 13 amino acids. V was cut by 0 bases and J by 0 bases, with 2 bases left in between. The CDR3 nucleotides read TGTGCCACCAGCAGAGAGTTGAACACTGAAGCTTTCTTT. This encodes CATSRELNTEAFF.

This chain connects TRBV13 to TRBJ1-4; the match to TRBD1 covers 9 bases. After removal of 2 bases from V and 4 bases from J, the junction contained 5 bases not matched to a gene. CDR1 and CDR2 (germline): PRHDT, FYEKMQ (reference sequence). This CDR3 region has 16 residues. This CDR3 is CASSLRDREGNEKLFF. The DNA of the CDR3 is TGTGCCAGCAGCTTAAGGGACAGGGAGGGTAATGAAAAACTGTTTTTT.